These 2 T cell receptor beta chains originate from one sample sequenced in a study of blood T cell repertoires in COVID-19. Sequencing used immunoSEQ multiplex PCR; TCRdb keeps in-frame clones, though not all of them. The sample holds about 74,000 clones, about 84% seen once. Sequencing was performed on peripheral blood. The receptors stem from a human donor in a cohort sampled during active COVID-19.

The chain uses TRBV12-5 and TRBJ2-1, with TRBD1 identical over 9 bases. Germline V lookup: CDR1 LGHNT, CDR2 FRNRAP. V lost 5 bases and J lost 9; bases outside the gene matches: 11. This CDR3 is 15 amino acids long. Here the CDR3 DNA reads TGTGCTAGTGGTCGTGGGACAGGGATGAACGTTGAGCAGTTCTTC. Residues: CASGRGTGMNVEQFF.

At least ten counts were recorded for this clone. V gene TRBV7-9 combines with J gene TRBJ1-1; D not certain. CDR1 is SEHNR, CDR2 FQNEAQ, per germline (reference sequence). Trimming pared 2 bases from V and 11 bases from J, leaving 9 bases between. This CDR3 is built from 11 residues. The CDR3 loop is CASSLSLLAFF. The CDR3 nucleotides are TGTGCCAGCAGCTTATCTCTTTTGGCTTTCTTT.